The clone carrying this T cell receptor beta chain was counted many times. This record belongs to a study of T cells after yellow fever vaccination. The ends lost 6 bases at V and 4 bases at J; junction bases unmatched: 10. The CDR3 runs to 15 residues. From the 5' RACE reads, TCRdb called clonotypes with MiXCR, one entry per CDR3 protein. The sample lists roughly 310,000 distinct CDR3 sequences; less than 4.5% were seen once. The sequence was obtained from a man between 18 and 29 years old who received the YFV17D yellow fever vaccine. V usage is TRBV12-3 or TRBV12-4 and J usage is TRBJ2-5; 8 bases match TRBD1. The sequences come from PBMCs, collected on the day of the yellow fever booster vaccination. The CDR3 sequence: CASSSRQGQRETQYF. The DNA for the CDR3 is TGTGCCAGCAGCTCTCGACAGGGGCAACGAGAGACCCAGTACTTC.